Listed here is a single T cell receptor beta chain. Which antigen it targets is not known. Per-base quality was not reported, and no clone a single base away is much larger than it. The sample is drawn from a study of brain T cells in children with intractable seizures (dated by TCRdb to about 2021). In terms of the full investigation: Resected brain tissue from 53 pediatric epilepsy surgery cases was first screened for immune gene transcripts using a NanoString immunology panel. Eight of the 12 selected surgery cases also had pre-surgery blood sequenced, which left four cases with brain tissue only. Summary of the overall study and its limitations: Because sequencing depth differed between pre- and post-surgery blood, the absence of clones from the pre-surgery sample may reflect undersampling. Viral specificity was inferred solely from CDR3 sequence similarity, and the HCMV serostatus of the patients was not known.

For CDR1 and CDR2, the germline V gene (reference sequence) lists SEHNR and FQNEAQ. From V the trimming removes 5 bases and from J it removes 11 bases, while the gene matches leave 9 bases of the junction unaccounted for. The CDR3 contains 13 residues, cysteine and phenylalanine counted. Only CDR3 DNA is held: 39 bases, read in frame from base 1. The sample's time point label, decoded: resected brain tissue, or blood drawn just prior to surgery. Surgery cases with the highest brain T cell transcript signatures were selected for TCR beta chain sequencing of brain tissue and, where available, blood. Before surgery, patients had received at least one anti-epileptic drug. The TCR-sequenced patients were children whose drug-resistant epilepsy was caused by tuberous sclerosis complex, focal cortical dysplasia, Rasmussen encephalitis or hemimegalencephaly. The blood samples were collected right before the epilepsy surgery. Bulk genomic DNA was isolated from unsorted brain tissue and whole blood using the Monarch genomic DNA purification kit.

TCR beta chain sequences were generated from genomic DNA using the immunoSEQ assay. On the authors' methods: Any CDR3 sequence that did not begin with the conserved framework cysteine at position 104 was removed by hand. Clonality was calculated as one minus the normalized Shannon's Diversity Index, with values ranging from 0 (maximal diversity) to 1 (oligoclonal). Differences in the frequency of the same CDR3 between samples, such as brain versus blood, were assessed with chi-squared comparison-of-proportions tests. Public clonotypes were found through immuneACCESS searches, while the VDJdb browser was used to judge similarity to known antiviral clonotypes. This is the immuneACCESS table as TCRdb keeps it, with only in-frame sequences that have V and J called. A part of the clones is gone; compared with another copy, unresolved V genes explain less than half, and the rest is unexplained. That table furnishes V, J and clone size, whereas the DNA furnished D and trimming. The sample table lists some 20,000 clones, roughly 94% of them with a count of one. In total, the top ten clones hold 5% to 7% of the sample.

The receptor was derived from a boy aged 5-17 years with focal cortical dysplasia and intractable seizures. The chain couples TRBV7-9 to TRBJ1-1; a stretch of 9 junction bases matches TRBD1. The sample consisted of peripheral blood, taken at surgery. The CDR3 region reads CASSPGQGGVAFF. Here is the DNA: TGTGCCAGCAGCCCGGGACAGGGCGGGGTCGCTTTCTTT.